The 26 T cell receptor beta chains below all came from one sample that was sequenced in a study of PD-1 blockade in classical Hodgkin lymphoma. Relapses following autologous stem cell transplantation were seen in all patients, with brentuximab vedotin exposure varying. The investigators isolated CD8+ T cells from thawed PBMCs using magnetic negative selection. The assay was immunoSEQ multiplex PCR, and TCRdb's table has in-frame clones only and misses some. Among over 9,000 clones listed, 84% were seen once. The sequences come from CD8+ T cells from blood, collected at baseline. Receptors originate from a human donor with classical Hodgkin lymphoma.

This chain uses TRBV5-1 with TRBJ1-2; D might be TRBD1 (6 bases). In germline, CDR1 is SGHRS, CDR2 YFSETQ. The ends were cut back, 3 bases at V and 8 bases at J, with 17 bases in the middle. This CDR3 has 14 amino acids. Here the CDR3 DNA reads TGCGCCAGCAGCTCCCATCAGGGGCCGCGGGGCTACACCTTC. This encodes CASSSHQGPRGYTF.

The chain combines TRBV30 with TRBJ1-2, with TRBD1 identical over 8 bases. J gave up 8 bases and V 1 base, and 6 bases lay outside the gene matches. The CDR3 runs 13 residues. CDR1 and CDR2 from the germline V gene are GTSNPN and SVGIG (reference sequence). The CDR3 sequence is CAWSGTGTGGYTF. The CDR3, as DNA: TGTGCCTGGAGTGGGACCGGGACAGGAGGCTACACCTTC. The whole variable domain, remainder taken from reference TRBV30 and TRBJ1-2, is SQTIHQWPATLVQPVGSPLSLECTVEGTSNPNLYWYRQAAGRGLQLLFYSVGIGQISSEVPQNLSASRPQDRQFILSSKKLLLSDSGFYLCAWSGTGTGGYTFGSGTRLTVV.

J is TRBJ1-2 and V is TRBV27; D uncertain. From germline, CDR1 is MNHEY and CDR2 SMNVEV (reference sequence). The V end lost 2 bases, the J end lost 3 bases, and 10 bases lay between the germline ends. This CDR3 is built from 14 residues. CDR3 nucleotide sequence: TGTGCCAGCAGTTTAGTGGACGGTCACTATGGCTACACCTTC. Protein product: CASSLVDGHYGYTF.

Of note for this clone: No conserved phenylalanine or tryptophan is present at the end of the CDR3, so a read error is the likely explanation. Because the CDR3's place on the DNA is in doubt, the DNA is left out and the CDR3 is given as listed by TCRdb. The chain uses TRBV4-1 and TRBJ2-7; no check of the table's D call, TRBD1, against the DNA was made. Germline lookup yields CDR1 MGHRA and CDR2 YSYEKL. The CDR3 region is 11 residues in length, termini included. The CDR3 reads CASSQDMGPPN.

The chain joins TRBV11-2 to TRBJ2-5, with D tentatively TRBD2 (5 bases). The CDR3 contains 14 residues. Trimming cost V 5 bases and J 2 bases, with 12 bases left between them. Germline-derived CDR1 and CDR2 are SGHAT and FQNNGV. The CDR3 sequence is CASSPTEGQETQYF. The DNA for the CDR3 is TGTGCCAGCAGCCCCACAGAGGGACAAGAGACCCAGTACTTC.

The gene calls are TRBV29-1 and TRBJ2-7, with a weak D call TRBD1 (5 bases). The CDR3 sequence is 11 residues long. Per the germline V gene, CDR1 is SQVTM and CDR2 is ANQGSEA. Trimming stripped 4 bases from V and 3 bases from J, with 7 bases between. The CDR3, as DNA: TGCAGCGTTGCGACAGTCTACGAGCAGTACTTC. Translation gives CSVATVYEQYF.

The chain carries TRBV11-2 and TRBJ1-1, with a possible D match to TRBD1 (6 bases). The length of the CDR3 is 14 residues. The V end was cut by 1 base, the J end by 5 bases, with 11 bases between. Germline loops: CDR1 SGHAT, CDR2 FQNNGV. The CDR3 protein is CASSLGGGGTEAFF. CDR3 DNA: TGTGCCAGCAGCTTAGGCGGAGGGGGGACTGAAGCTTTCTTT.

The J gene is TRBJ2-1, the V gene TRBV19; no definite D call. The germline V gene has CDR1 LNHDA and CDR2 SQIVND (reference sequence). This CDR3 spans 11 amino acids. The germline V and J ends were trimmed by 6 bases and 10 bases, with 10 bases remaining between them. The CDR3 DNA reads as TGTGCCAGTAGGAACTCCGGCGAGCAGTTCTTC. Translated, it gives CASRNSGEQFF.

The chain uses TRBV5-6 and TRBJ2-1, with 8 nucleotides matching TRBD2. The CDR3 contains 15 residues. The junction had 6 bases not matched to a gene; V was cut back by 1 base and J by 6 bases. CDR1 SGHDT and CDR2 YYEEEE come from the germline V gene. The chain's CDR3 is CASSLRREAGNEQFF. CDR3 in DNA: TGTGCCAGCAGCTTGCGGCGGGAGGCGGGCAATGAGCAGTTCTTC.

DNA of the CDR3: TGTGCCAGCAGTCTACCAGTGTCTAGCGGGGGGGAGCAGTACTTC. Amino acids: CASSLPVSSGGEQYF. The chain joins TRBV6-6 to TRBJ2-7; 11 bases align to TRBD2. CDR3 size: 15 residues. J gave up 7 bases and V 5 bases, and 10 bases lay outside the gene matches. CDR1 and CDR2 (germline): MNHNY, SVGAGI (reference sequence).

The rearrangement uses TRBV9 and TRBJ1-1; no firm D call. This CDR3 contains 15 residues. CDR1 SGDLS and CDR2 YYNGEE come from the germline V gene. The ends were cut back, 0 bases at V and 1 base at J, with 10 bases in the middle. The CDR3 sequence: CASSVGRDPNTEAFF. The CDR3 region has the DNA TGTGCCAGCAGCGTAGGAAGGGATCCGAACACTGAAGCTTTCTTT.

The chain combines TRBV4-1 with TRBJ2-7; 9 bases line up with TRBD2. V dropped 2 bases and J dropped 5; count of bases not matched to a gene: 16. The germline CDR1 and CDR2 sequences are MGHRA and YSYEKL. CDR3 length: 18 residues. CDR3 sequence reads: CASSQLPTGGAGGNEQYF. The CDR3 DNA is TGCGCCAGCAGCCAACTCCCAACCGGGGGAGCGGGGGGCAACGAGCAGTACTTC.

This clone was seen more than once but under ten times. J is TRBJ2-3 and V is TRBV7-9, with 8 bases matching TRBD1. Germline V CDR1 and CDR2: SEHNR, FQNEAQ (reference sequence). Trimming removed 1 base from V and 0 bases from J; junction bases left unmatched: 6. There are 17 residues in the CDR3. The CDR3 nucleotides read TGTGCCAGCAGCTTAGGGACAGGGAAAACTAGCACAGATACGCAGTATTTT. It specifies CASSLGTGKTSTDTQYF.

The rearrangement links TRBV12-5 to TRBJ1-5; 7 positions agree with TRBD1. The CDR3 is made up of 15 amino acids. V lost 5 bases, J lost 6 bases, and 10 bases stayed unmatched. The germline CDR1 and CDR2 sequences are LGHNT and FRNRAP. The CDR3 nucleotides are TGTGCTAGTGGTGATACCGGGACAGTAGTTCAGCCCCAGCATTTT. It translates to CASGDTGTVVQPQHF.

The chain combines TRBV23-1 with TRBJ2-3, with a weak D call TRBD2 (5 bases). TRBV23-1 falls under the ORF class, with uncertain function. The CDR3 loop spans 16 amino acids. Trimming pared 0 bases from V and 3 bases from J, leaving 13 bases between. In DNA, the CDR3 is TGCGCCAGCAGTCAATCTTGGAGGAGGTGTACAGATACGCAGTATTTT. This sequence encodes CASSQSWRRCTDTQYF.

The V gene is TRBV7-2, the J gene TRBJ2-1, with 7 bases fitting TRBD2. CDR3 length: 17 amino acids. J gave up 4 bases and V 5 bases, and 14 bases lay outside the gene matches. CDR1 is SGHTA, CDR2 FQGNSA, per germline. CDR3 bases: TGTGCCAGCAGCCGCGAGGTAGGTCTAGCGGTTTACAATGAGCAGTTCTTC. This translates into CASSREVGLAVYNEQFF.

The CDR3 sequence is CSVGEPDSPLDYGYTF. CDR3 in DNA: TGCAGCGTTGGAGAACCGGACAGCCCTCTTGACTATGGCTACACCTTC. The rearrangement uses TRBV29-1 and TRBJ1-2, with a weak D call TRBD1 (6 bases). Trimming took 4 bases from V and 3 from J, leaving 21 bases between them. The CDR3 has 16 residues. The germline gives CDR1 SQVTM, CDR2 ANQGSEA.

This sequence joins TRBV4-2 and TRBJ2-1; D is unresolved. V lost 1 base and J 2 bases, leaving 12 bases between the germline ends. CDR3 length: 16 residues. In germline, CDR1 is LGHNA, CDR2 YNFKEQ. This CDR3 is CASSQGQTMTYNEQFF. CDR3 sequence (DNA): TGTGCCAGCAGCCAAGGGCAAACCATGACCTACAATGAGCAGTTCTTC.

The V call is TRBV11-2, the J call TRBJ1-3; D is ambiguous. Trimming took off 1 base at V and 2 bases at J, with 15 bases between the two ends. The length of the CDR3 is 17 residues. CDR1 and CDR2 (germline): SGHAT, FQNNGV. CDR3 protein: CASSLGRGQAPGNTIYF. DNA of the CDR3: TGTGCCAGCAGCTTAGGCCGCGGCCAGGCCCCTGGAAACACCATATATTTT. Filled out from reference TRBV11-2 and TRBJ1-3, the complete variable domain reads EAGVAQSPRYKIIEKRQSVAFWCNPISGHATLYWYQQILGQGPKLLIQFQNNGVVDDSQLPKDRFSAERLKGVDSTLKIQPAKLEDSAVYLCASSLGRGQAPGNTIYFGEGSWLTVV.

The V and J genes are TRBV4-3 and TRBJ1-5, with a weak D call TRBD1 (5 bases). V lost 2 bases and J lost 1, with 9 bases in between. Germline values: CDR1 LGHNA, CDR2 YSLEER. This CDR3 comprises 15 residues. CDR3 bases: TGCGCCAGCAGCCAAAATTGGGGGAGCAATCAGCCCCAGCATTTT. Translation: CASSQNWGSNQPQHF.

This clone rates as medium-sized. This rearrangement joins TRBV5-4 to TRBJ2-5; TRBD1 or TRBD2 may be the D gene (5 bases each). Germline CDR1 reads SGHNT; CDR2 reads YYREEE (reference sequence). Trimming shortened V by 4 bases and J by 1 base, and 14 bases separated the two germline ends. The CDR3 is 15 amino acids. CDR3 sequence: CASSPGDGSQETQYF. The CDR3 DNA reads as TGTGCCAGCAGCCCCGGGGACGGCAGCCAAGAGACCCAGTACTTC.

The V call is TRBV19, the J call TRBJ2-3; perhaps TRBD2 as D (6 bases). Trimming removed 3 bases at V and 5 bases at J, with 15 bases between. This CDR3 spans 15 amino acids. Germline CDR1 reads LNHDA; CDR2 reads SQIVND (reference sequence). Here the CDR3 DNA reads TGTGCCAGTAGTATTGGGCAGGGACTGTTAGATACGCAGTATTTT. It translates to CASSIGQGLLDTQYF.

The chain recombines TRBV5-1 with TRBJ1-2; 10 nucleotides match TRBD1. This CDR3 has 17 amino acids. The V segment lost 4 bases and the J segment 2 bases; nucleotides outside the gene matches: 11. Germline CDR1 and CDR2: SGHRS and YFSETQ. In DNA, the CDR3 is TGCGCCAGCAGCCCGGGGACAGGGGCTCTCCACAACTATGGCTACACCTTC. Amino acid sequence: CASSPGTGALHNYGYTF.

CDR3 in amino acids: CASSALTGEYNEQFF. The CDR3 bases are TGTGCCAGCAGTGCCCTTACAGGGGAGTACAATGAGCAGTTCTTC. The chain links TRBV6-4 to TRBJ2-1; 7 bases agree with TRBD1. The CDR3 covers 15 residues. Germline trimming cut 4 bases from V and 4 bases from J; bases unmatched to any gene: 7. Per germline, CDR1 MRHNA and CDR2 SNTAGT.

CDR3 DNA sequence: TGTGCCAGCAGCCTATTACCGGGACAGGTGTTCTTC. Encoded protein: CASSLLPGQVFF. V and J are TRBV7-2 and TRBJ2-1; 8 nucleotides align to TRBD1. This CDR3 region has 12 residues. CDR1 is SGHTA and CDR2 is FQGNSA in the germline V gene. Losses at the gene ends were 5 bases for V and 15 bases for J; bases not matched to a gene: 9.

V usage is TRBV6-5 and J usage is TRBJ1-4; TRBD1 might be the D (6 bases). The CDR3 has 14 amino acids. Looked up from germline, CDR1 is MNHEY and CDR2 is SVGAGI. V was cut by 5 bases and J by 5 bases, with 12 bases left in between. Written as DNA, the CDR3 is TGTGCCAGCAGTCGACAGGCTCACAATGAAAAACTGTTTTTT. This encodes CASSRQAHNEKLFF.